This paragraph reports one TCR beta chain. Its specificity is not known. The PCR ran on 60 Vbeta and 13 Jbeta primers. The table came from immunoSEQ multiplex PCR; TCRdb's copy has only in-frame clones and leaves some out. The data hold around 230,000 clones, with over 75% observed a single time. It was healthy bone marrow donors who served as donors. This specimen belongs to a study of cytomegalovirus exposure and HLA in healthy donors. Study-wide findings and caveats: The listing of 150 or so TCR beta chains classed them as cytomegalovirus-associated.

This CDR3 spans 15 amino acids. The J segment lost 6 bases and the V segment lost 7 bases, leaving 6 bases of the junction unmatched. CDR1 is SEHNR and CDR2 is FQNEAQ in the germline V gene (reference sequence). The sequencing sample was made of PBMCs. The sequence derives from a male donor in good health and CMV-seronegative. V usage is TRBV7-9 and J usage is TRBJ2-2, with 12 bases fitting TRBD1. The CDR3 region is CASMGQGAQSGELFF. CDR3 nucleotide sequence: TGTGCCAGCATGGGACAGGGGGCCCAGTCCGGGGAGCTGTTTTTT.